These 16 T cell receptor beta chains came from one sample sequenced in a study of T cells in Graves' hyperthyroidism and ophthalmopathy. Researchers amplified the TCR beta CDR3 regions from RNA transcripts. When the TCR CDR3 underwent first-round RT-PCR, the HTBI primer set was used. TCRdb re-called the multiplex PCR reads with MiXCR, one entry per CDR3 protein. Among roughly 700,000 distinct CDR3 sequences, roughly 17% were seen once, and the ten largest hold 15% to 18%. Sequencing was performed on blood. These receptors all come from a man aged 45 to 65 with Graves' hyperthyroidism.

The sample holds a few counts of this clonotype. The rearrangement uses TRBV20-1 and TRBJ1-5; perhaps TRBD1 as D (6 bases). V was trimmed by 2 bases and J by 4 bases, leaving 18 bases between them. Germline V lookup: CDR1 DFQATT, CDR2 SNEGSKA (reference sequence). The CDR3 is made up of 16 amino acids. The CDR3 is CSARKNREEGNQPQHF. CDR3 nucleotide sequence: TGCAGTGCTAGAAAAAACAGGGAAGAAGGAAATCAGCCCCAGCATTTT.

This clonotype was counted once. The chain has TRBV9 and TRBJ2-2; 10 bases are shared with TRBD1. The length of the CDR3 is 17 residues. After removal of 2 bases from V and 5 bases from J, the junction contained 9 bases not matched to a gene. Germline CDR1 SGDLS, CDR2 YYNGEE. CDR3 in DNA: TGTGCCAGCAGCGTTTTCCCCGGGACAGGGGAAACCGGGGAGCTGTTTTTT. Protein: CASSVFPGTGETGELFF.

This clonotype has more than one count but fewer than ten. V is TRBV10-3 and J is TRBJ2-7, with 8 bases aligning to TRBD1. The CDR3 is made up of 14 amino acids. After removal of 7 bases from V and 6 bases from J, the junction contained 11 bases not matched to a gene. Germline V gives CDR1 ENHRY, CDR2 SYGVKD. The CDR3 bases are TGTGCCATCAAATCTGGAATAACAGGGGGCGAGCAGTACTTC. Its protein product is CAIKSGITGGEQYF.

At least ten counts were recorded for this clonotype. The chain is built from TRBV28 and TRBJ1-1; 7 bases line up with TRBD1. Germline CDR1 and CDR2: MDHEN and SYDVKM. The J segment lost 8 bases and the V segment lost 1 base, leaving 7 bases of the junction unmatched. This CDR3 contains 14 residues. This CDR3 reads CASSLFRDSAEAFF. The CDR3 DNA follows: TGTGCCAGCAGTTTATTCCGGGACAGCGCGGAAGCTTTCTTT.

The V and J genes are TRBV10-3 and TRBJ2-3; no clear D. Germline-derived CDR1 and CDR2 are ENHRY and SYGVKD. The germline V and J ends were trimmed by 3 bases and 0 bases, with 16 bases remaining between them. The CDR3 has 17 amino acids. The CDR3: CAISDLQAAASTDTQYF. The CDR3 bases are TGTGCCATCAGTGATCTCCAGGCGGCGGCAAGCACAGATACGCAGTATTTT.

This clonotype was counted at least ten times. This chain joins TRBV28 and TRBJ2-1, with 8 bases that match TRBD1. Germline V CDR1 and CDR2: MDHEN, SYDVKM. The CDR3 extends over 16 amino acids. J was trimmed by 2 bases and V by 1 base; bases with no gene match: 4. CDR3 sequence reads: CASSLYRDRPYNEQFF. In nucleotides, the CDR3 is TGTGCCAGCAGTTTATACCGGGACAGGCCCTACAATGAGCAGTTCTTC. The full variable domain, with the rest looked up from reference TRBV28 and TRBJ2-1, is DVKVTQSSRYLVKRTGEKVFLECVQDMDHENMFWYRQDPGLGLRLIYFSYDVKMKEKGDIPEGYSVSREKKERFSLILESASTNQTSMYLCASSLYRDRPYNEQFFGPGTRLTVL.

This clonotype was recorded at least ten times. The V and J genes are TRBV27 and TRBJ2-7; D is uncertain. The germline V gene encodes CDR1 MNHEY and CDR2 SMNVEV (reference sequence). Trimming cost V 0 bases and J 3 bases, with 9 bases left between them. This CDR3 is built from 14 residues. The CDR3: CASSLSMTGYEQYF. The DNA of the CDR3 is TGTGCCAGCAGTTTATCGATGACGGGCTACGAGCAGTACTTC.

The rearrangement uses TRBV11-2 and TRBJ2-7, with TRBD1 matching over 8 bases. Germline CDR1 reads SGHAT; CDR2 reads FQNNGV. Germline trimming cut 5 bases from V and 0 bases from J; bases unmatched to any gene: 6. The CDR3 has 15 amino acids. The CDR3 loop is CASSTGQGSSYEQYF. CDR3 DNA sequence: TGTGCCAGCAGCACCGGACAGGGAAGCTCCTACGAGCAGTACTTC.

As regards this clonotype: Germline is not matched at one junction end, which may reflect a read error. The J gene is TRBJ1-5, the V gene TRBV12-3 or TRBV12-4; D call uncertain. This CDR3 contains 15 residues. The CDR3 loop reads CANSSLGNSNQPQHF. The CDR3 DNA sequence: TGTGCCAACAGTTCATTAGGGAATAGCAATCAGCCCCAGCATTTT.

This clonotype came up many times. The CDR3 is CATSDFKREMETQYF. CDR3 coding DNA: TGTGCCACCAGTGATTTTAAGAGGGAGATGGAGACCCAGTACTTC. The V and J genes are TRBV24-1 and TRBJ2-5, with D possibly matching TRBD2 (5 bases). The CDR3 is 15 amino acids. Trimming cost V 1 base and J 5 bases, with 13 bases left between them. The germline V gene encodes CDR1 KGHDR and CDR2 SFDVKD.

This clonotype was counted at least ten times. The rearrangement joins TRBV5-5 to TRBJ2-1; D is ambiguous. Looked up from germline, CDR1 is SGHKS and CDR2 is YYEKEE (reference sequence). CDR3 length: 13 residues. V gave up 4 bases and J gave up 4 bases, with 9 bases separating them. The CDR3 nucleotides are TGTGCCAGCAGCCCCTACGGGTACAATGAGCAGTTCTTC. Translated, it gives CASSPYGYNEQFF.

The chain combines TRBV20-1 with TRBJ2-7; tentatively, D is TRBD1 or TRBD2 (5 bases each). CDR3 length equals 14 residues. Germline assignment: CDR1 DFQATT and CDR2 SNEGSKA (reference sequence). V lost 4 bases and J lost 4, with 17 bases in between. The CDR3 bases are TGCAGTGCTATACCAGAGGGGTTTGGTTACGAGCAGTACTTC. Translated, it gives CSAIPEGFGYEQYF.

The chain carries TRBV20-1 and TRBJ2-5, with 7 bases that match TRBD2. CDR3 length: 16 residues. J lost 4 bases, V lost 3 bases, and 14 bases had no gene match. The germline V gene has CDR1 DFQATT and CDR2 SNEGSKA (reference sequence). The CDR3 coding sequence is TGCAGTGCTAGTGGTGGTGGGGCTAGCGGTCGAGAGACCCAGTACTTC. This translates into CSASGGGASGRETQYF.

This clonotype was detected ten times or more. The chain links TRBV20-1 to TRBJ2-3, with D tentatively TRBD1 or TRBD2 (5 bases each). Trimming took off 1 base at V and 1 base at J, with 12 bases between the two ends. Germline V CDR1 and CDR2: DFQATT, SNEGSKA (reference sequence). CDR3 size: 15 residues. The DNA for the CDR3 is TGCAGTGCTAGAGTTACGGGACGCGGCACAGATACGCAGTATTTT. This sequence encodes CSARVTGRGTDTQYF.

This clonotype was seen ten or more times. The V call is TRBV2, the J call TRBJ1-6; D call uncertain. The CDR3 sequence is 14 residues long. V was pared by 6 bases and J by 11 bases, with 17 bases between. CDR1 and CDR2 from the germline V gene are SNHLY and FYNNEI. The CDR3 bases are TGTGCCAGCAGCGTCGGGATGGAAGGAGCACCCCTCCACTTT. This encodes CASSVGMEGAPLHF.

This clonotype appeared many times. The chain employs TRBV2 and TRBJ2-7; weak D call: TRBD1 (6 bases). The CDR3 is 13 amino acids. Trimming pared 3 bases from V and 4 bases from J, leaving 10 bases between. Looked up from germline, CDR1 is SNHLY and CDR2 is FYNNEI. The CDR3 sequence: CASSEAGDYEQYF. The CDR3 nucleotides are TGTGCCAGCAGTGAGGCAGGGGATTACGAGCAGTACTTC.